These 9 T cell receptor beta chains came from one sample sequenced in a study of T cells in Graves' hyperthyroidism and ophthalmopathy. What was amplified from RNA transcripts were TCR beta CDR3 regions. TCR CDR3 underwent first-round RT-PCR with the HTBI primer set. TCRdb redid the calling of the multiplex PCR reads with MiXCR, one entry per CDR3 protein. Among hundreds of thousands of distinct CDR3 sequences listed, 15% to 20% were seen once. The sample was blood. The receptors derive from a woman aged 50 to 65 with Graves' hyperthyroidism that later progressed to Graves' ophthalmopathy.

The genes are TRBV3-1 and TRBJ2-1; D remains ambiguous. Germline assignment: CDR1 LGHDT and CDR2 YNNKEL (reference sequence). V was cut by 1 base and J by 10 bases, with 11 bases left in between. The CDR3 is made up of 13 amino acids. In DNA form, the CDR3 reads TGTGCCAGCAGCCAAGCTCCTAGGATGGAGCAGTTCTTC. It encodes CASSQAPRMEQFF.

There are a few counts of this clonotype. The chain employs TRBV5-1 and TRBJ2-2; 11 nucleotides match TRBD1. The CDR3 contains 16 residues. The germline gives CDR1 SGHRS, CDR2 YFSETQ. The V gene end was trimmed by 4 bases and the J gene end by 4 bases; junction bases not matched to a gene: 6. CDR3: CASSPDRGPTTGELFF. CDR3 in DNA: TGCGCCAGCAGCCCGGACAGGGGGCCGACCACCGGGGAGCTGTTTTTT.

The CDR3 is CASSQEGYLAGARRDRSYEQYF. In nucleotides, the CDR3 is TGCGCCAGCAGCCAAGAAGGCTACCTAGCGGGGGCCCGCCGGGACCGATCCTACGAGCAGTACTTC. This chain joins TRBV4-1 and TRBJ2-7; 10 positions agree with TRBD2. V gave up 0 bases and J gave up 1 base; unmatched junction bases: 21. This CDR3 comprises 22 residues. Per the germline V gene, CDR1 is MGHRA and CDR2 is YSYEKL.

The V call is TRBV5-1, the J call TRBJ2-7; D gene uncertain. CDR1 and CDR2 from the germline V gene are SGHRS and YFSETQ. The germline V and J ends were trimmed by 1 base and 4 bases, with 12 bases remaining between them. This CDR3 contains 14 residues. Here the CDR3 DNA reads TGCGCCAGCAGCTTGTCGGCAGGAGATTACGAGCAGTACTTC. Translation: CASSLSAGDYEQYF.

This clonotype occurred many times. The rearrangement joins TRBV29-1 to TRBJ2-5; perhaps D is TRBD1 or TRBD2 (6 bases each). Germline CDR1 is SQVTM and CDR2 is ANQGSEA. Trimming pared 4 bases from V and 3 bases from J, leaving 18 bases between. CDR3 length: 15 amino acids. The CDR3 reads CSVAAFGGREETQYF. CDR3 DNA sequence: TGCAGCGTTGCCGCGTTTGGGGGGCGGGAAGAGACCCAGTACTTC.

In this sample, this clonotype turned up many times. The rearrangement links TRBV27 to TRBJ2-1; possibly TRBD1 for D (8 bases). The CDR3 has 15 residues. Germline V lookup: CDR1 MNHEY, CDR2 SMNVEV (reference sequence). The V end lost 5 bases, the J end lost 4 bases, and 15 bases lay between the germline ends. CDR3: CASSITGGGYNEQFF. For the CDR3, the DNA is TGTGCCAGCAGTATTACAGGGGGAGGGTACAATGAGCAGTTCTTC.

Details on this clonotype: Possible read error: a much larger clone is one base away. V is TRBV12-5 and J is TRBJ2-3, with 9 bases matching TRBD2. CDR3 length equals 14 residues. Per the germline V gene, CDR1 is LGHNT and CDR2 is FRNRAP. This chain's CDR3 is CASEERGVGDTRYF. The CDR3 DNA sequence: TGTGCTAGTGAAGAGCGGGGGGTCGGAGATACGCGGTATTTT.

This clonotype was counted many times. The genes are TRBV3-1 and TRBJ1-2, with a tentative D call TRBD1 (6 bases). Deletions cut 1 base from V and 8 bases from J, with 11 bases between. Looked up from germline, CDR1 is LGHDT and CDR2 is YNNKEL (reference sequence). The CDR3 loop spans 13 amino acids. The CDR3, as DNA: TGTGCCAGCAGCCAAGGACAAGGGGGAGGCTACACCTTC. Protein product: CASSQGQGGGYTF.

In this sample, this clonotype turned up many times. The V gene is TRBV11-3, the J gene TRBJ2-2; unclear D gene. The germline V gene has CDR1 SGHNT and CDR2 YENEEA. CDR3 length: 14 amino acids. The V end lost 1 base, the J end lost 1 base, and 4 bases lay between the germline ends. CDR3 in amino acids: CASSLVGNTGELFF. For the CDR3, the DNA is TGTGCCAGCAGCTTAGTAGGGAACACCGGGGAGCTGTTTTTT.